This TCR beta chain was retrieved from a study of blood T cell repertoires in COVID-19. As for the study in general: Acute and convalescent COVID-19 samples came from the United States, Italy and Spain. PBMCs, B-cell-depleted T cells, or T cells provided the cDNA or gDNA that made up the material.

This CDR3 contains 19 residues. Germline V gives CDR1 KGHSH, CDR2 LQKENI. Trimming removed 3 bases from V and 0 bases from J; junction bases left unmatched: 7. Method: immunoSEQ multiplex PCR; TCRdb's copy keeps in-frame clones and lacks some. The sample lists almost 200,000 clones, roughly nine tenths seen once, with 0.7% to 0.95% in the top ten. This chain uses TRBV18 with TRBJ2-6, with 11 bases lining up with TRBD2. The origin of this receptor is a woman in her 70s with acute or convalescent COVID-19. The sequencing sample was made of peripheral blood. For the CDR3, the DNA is TGTGCCAGCTCACCTCCGGGACTAGCGGAAAACTCTGGGGCCAACGTCCTGACTTTC. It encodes CASSPPGLAENSGANVLTF.